The clone carrying this T cell receptor beta chain was found many times. Its specificity is not known. CDR1 is SGHTA, CDR2 FQGNSA, per germline. V lost 5 bases, J lost 0 bases, and 7 bases stayed unmatched. The length of the CDR3 is 16 residues. CDR3 regions were amplified by Arm-PCR using iRepertoire HTBI primers to build TCR beta libraries. TCRdb redid the calling of the multiplex PCR reads with MiXCR, one entry per CDR3 protein. The table records around 450,000 distinct CDR3 sequences, under 25% of them present only once. These data are taken from a study of regulatory T cells in long-lasting Graves disease. Study-wide background: Positive TSH receptor antibodies alongside over 5 years of antithyroid drugs were what marked Graves' disease as persistent.

General observations from the study: New patients shared fewer public clonotypes (approximately 970) than persistent patients did (roughly 2,500). Persistent disease was characterized by preferential usage of TRBV28, TRBJ1-2 and TRBJ2-5.

Noted time point: persistent/refractory GD, antithyroid drugs over 5 years with positive TRAb. Following extraction of RNA from PBMCs, that RNA was used to make the TCR library. The receptor was derived from a female donor with Graves disease. The starting material was peripheral blood mononuclear cells (PBMCs), obtained when the disease was refractory, from a patient treated with antithyroid drugs. This chain joins TRBV7-2 and TRBJ2-7; 10 bases are shared with TRBD2. CDR3 nucleotide sequence: TGTGCCAGCAGCCAAGGGACTAGCGTCAACTCCTACGAGCAGTACTTC. It yields the protein CASSQGTSVNSYEQYF.